This TCR beta chain was identified in a study of cytomegalovirus exposure and HLA in healthy donors. PCR used 60 Vbeta primers and 13 Jbeta primers. Method: immunoSEQ multiplex PCR; TCRdb's copy keeps in-frame clones and lacks some. The table includes roughly 23,000 clones, over 65% detected once. Study-level findings and limits: Rare TCR sequences dominated, though some public TCRs recurred in many donors.

The junction had 9 bases not matched to a gene; V was cut back by 2 bases and J by 8 bases. Germline loops: CDR1 SGHAT, CDR2 FQNNGV. This CDR3 contains 15 residues. Regarding this clone: What it binds is unknown.

The TCR originated in a man aged 55 to 70 in good health and CMV-seronegative. Sequencing was performed on PBMCs. The chain combines TRBV11-2 with TRBJ2-3, with 8 bases fitting TRBD2. CDR3 amino acids: CASSLIGLARGTQYF. In nucleotides, the CDR3 is TGTGCCAGCAGCTTAATAGGACTAGCAAGGGGTACGCAGTATTTT.